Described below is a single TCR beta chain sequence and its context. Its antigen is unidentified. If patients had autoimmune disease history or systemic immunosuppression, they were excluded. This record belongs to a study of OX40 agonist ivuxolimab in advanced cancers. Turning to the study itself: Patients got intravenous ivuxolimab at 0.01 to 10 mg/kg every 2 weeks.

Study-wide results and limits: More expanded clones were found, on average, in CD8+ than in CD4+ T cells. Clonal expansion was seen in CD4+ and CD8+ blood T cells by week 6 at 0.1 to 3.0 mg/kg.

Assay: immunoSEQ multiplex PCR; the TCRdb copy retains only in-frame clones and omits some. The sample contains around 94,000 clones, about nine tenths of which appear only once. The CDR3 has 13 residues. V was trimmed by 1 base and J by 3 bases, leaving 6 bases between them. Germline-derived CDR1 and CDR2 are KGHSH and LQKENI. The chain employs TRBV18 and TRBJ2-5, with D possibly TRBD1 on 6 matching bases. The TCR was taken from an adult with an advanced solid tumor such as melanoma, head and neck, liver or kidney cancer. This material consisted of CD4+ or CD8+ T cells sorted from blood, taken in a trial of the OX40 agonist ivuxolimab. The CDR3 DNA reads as TGTGCCAGCTCACCACGGACAGAAGAGACCCAGTACTTC. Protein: CASSPRTEETQYF.